The 25 T cell receptor beta chains given below trace back to one sample, sequenced in a study of blood T cell repertoires in COVID-19 (dated by TCRdb to the early 2020s). Library preparation was by the immunoSEQ multiplex PCR assay. TCRdb obtained this table from immuneACCESS and retained in-frame rearrangements with V and J assigned. These tables miss some clones; where compared with another copy, unresolved V genes account for less than half of the shortfall, and the remainder is unexplained. Recorded for this sample are roughly 200,000 clones; roughly 73% of them occurred a single time. Of the sample, under 3.5% is held by the ten largest clones. Sequencing was done on a sample of peripheral blood. The source of these receptors is a woman aged 80 or older with active or convalescent COVID-19.

The rearrangement uses TRBV5-1 and TRBJ2-1, with D perhaps matching TRBD2 (6 bases). This CDR3 has 16 amino acids. V was pared by 1 base and J by 1 base, with 12 bases between. The germline V gene has CDR1 SGHRS and CDR2 YFSETQ. CDR3 residues: CASSLSRGLSYNEQFF. CDR3 in DNA: TGCGCCAGCAGCTTGTCGCGGGGCCTGTCCTACAATGAGCAGTTCTTC.

The J gene is TRBJ1-1, the V gene TRBV7-9; D remains ambiguous. The CDR3 totals 12 residues. The germline CDR1 and CDR2 sequences are SEHNR and FQNEAQ (reference sequence). The germline V and J ends were trimmed by 5 bases and 10 bases, with 14 bases remaining between them. CDR3 DNA sequence: TGTGCCAGCAGCCCAGTGAGGCTTAGAGCTTTCTTT. Amino acids: CASSPVRLRAFF. Full variable domain (rest looked up from reference TRBV7-9 and TRBJ1-1): DTGVSQNPRHKITKRGQNVTFRCDPISEHNRLYWYRQTLGQGPEFLTYFQNEAQLEKSRLLSDRFSAERPKGSFSTLEIQRTEQGDSAMYLCASSPVRLRAFFGQGTRLTVV.

CDR3 DNA sequence: TGTGCCAGCAGTTTAATAGCAGGGTCGGGCGGGGAGCTGTTTTTT. Amino acids: CASSLIAGSGGELFF. This chain connects TRBV28 to TRBJ2-2; D is perhaps TRBD1 (5 bases). This CDR3 spans 15 amino acids. V lost 2 bases and J 7 bases, leaving 14 bases between the germline ends. Germline V gene data show CDR1 as MDHEN and CDR2 as SYDVKM.

This sequence joins TRBV19 and TRBJ1-1, with TRBD1 matching over 8 bases. The CDR3 runs 16 residues. The germline gives CDR1 LNHDA, CDR2 SQIVND (reference sequence). V gave up 4 bases and J gave up 4 bases; unmatched junction bases: 11. CDR3 coding DNA: TGTGCCAGTAGTAGACCTCGAACAGGGGGTCGCACTGAAGCTTTCTTT. Protein sequence: CASSRPRTGGRTEAFF.

V is TRBV5-4 and J is TRBJ2-5; 7 bases are shared with TRBD2. Trimming cost V 7 bases and J 2 bases; bases outside gene matches: 8. This CDR3 contains 14 residues. Germline CDR1 SGHNT, CDR2 YYREEE (reference sequence). DNA for the CDR3: TGTGCCAGCTCTGATGCTAGCGGACAAGAGACCCAGTACTTC. It is translated as CASSDASGQETQYF.

V usage is TRBV10-3 and J usage is TRBJ1-5, with a tentative D call TRBD1 (6 bases). Per the germline V gene, CDR1 is ENHRY and CDR2 is SYGVKD. CDR3 length equals 13 residues. V was cut by 5 bases and J by 7 bases, with 12 bases left in between. The CDR3 here is CAISSDRTQPQHF. In DNA form, the CDR3 reads TGTGCCATCAGTTCGGACAGAACACAGCCCCAGCATTTT.

The chain uses TRBV27 and TRBJ1-5; D remains ambiguous. Germline CDR1 reads MNHEY; CDR2 reads SMNVEV (reference sequence). The CDR3 runs 13 residues. V lost 5 bases to trimming and J lost 6 bases, with 11 bases between them. The CDR3 here is CASSPLIPQPQHF. The CDR3 bases are TGTGCCAGCAGTCCCCTTATCCCTCAGCCCCAGCATTTT.

This clone has only a few counts. This chain joins TRBV27 and TRBJ1-4, with D tentatively TRBD1 (5 bases). V was pared by 6 bases and J by 0 bases, with 11 bases between. The germline V gene has CDR1 MNHEY and CDR2 SMNVEV (reference sequence). There are 15 residues in the CDR3. CDR3 DNA sequence: TGTGCCAGCAGATTACTGGGGCCAACTAATGAAAAACTGTTTTTT. This sequence encodes CASRLLGPTNEKLFF. The variable domain in full, with the rest retrieved from reference TRBV27 and TRBJ1-4, is EAQVTQNPRYLITVTGKKLTVTCSQNMNHEYMSWYRQDPGLGLRQIYYSMNVEVTDKGDVPEGYKVSRKEKRNFPLILESPSPNQTSLYFCASRLLGPTNEKLFFGSGTQLSVL.

This clone was detected only a few times. The chain combines TRBV3-1 (or the pseudogene TRBV3-2) with TRBJ1-2; tentatively, D is TRBD1 (5 bases). This CDR3 has 15 residues. The germline V gene encodes CDR1 LGHDT and CDR2 YNNKEL (reference sequence). The V and J ends lost 4 bases and 2 bases respectively, with 14 bases between them. In DNA form, the CDR3 reads TGTGCCAGCAGCCCGGGGGGGGTTTACAACTATGGCTACACCTTC. The encoded protein is CASSPGGVYNYGYTF.

This chain joins TRBV6-5 and TRBJ2-7; D possibly corresponds to TRBD2 (5 bases). This CDR3 has 13 amino acids. CDR1 and CDR2 from the germline V gene are MNHEY and SVGAGI. V dropped 0 bases and J dropped 2 bases, with 5 bases sitting between them. CDR3 DNA sequence: TGTGCCAGCAGTTACTCGAGGGCCTACGAGCAGTACTTC. Its translation is CASSYSRAYEQYF.

V usage is TRBV30 and J usage is TRBJ2-7; tentatively, D is TRBD2 (6 bases). The CDR3 length is 11 residues. Germline V gene data show CDR1 as GTSNPN and CDR2 as SVGIG (reference sequence). Trimming took 5 bases from V and 4 from J, leaving 9 bases between them. The DNA of the CDR3 is TGTGCCTGGTGGAGGGGATACGAGCAGTACTTC. Translated: CAWWRGYEQYF.

This clone was seen only a few times. The rearrangement joins TRBV4-2 to TRBJ1-3; no clear D gene. The CDR3 spans 16 residues. V lost 0 bases, J lost 0 bases, and 9 bases lay in between. In germline, CDR1 is LGHNA, CDR2 YNFKEQ. The CDR3 is CASSQDPGSSGNTIYF. Written as DNA, the CDR3 is TGTGCCAGCAGCCAAGATCCAGGTAGCTCTGGAAACACCATATATTTT.

This chain connects TRBV10-1 to TRBJ2-7; possibly TRBD2 for D (5 bases). V shed 2 bases and J shed 2 bases, with 13 bases lying between them. The CDR3 has 15 amino acids. Germline CDR1 and CDR2: WNHNN and SYGVQD (reference sequence). This chain's CDR3 is CASSERGRSAYEQYF. The CDR3 DNA is TGCGCCAGCAGTGAGAGAGGGCGGTCAGCCTACGAGCAGTACTTC.

The DNA for the CDR3 is TGTGCCACCAGTGATGGTAGGCGGGGGGTCTACAATGAGCAGTTCTTC. As protein: CATSDGRRGVYNEQFF. This chain links TRBV24-1 with TRBJ2-1; 8 positions match TRBD2. V gave up 3 bases and J gave up 3 bases; unmatched junction bases: 6. Germline CDR1 is KGHDR and CDR2 is SFDVKD. CDR3 length equals 16 residues.

The chain uses TRBV5-1 and TRBJ2-7; 8 bases align to TRBD2. This CDR3 is built from 14 residues. The junction had 6 bases not matched to a gene; V was cut back by 5 bases and J by 2 bases. CDR1 is SGHRS and CDR2 is YFSETQ in the germline V gene. The CDR3 loop is CASSPGLETYEQYF. CDR3 coding DNA: TGCGCCAGCAGTCCGGGACTAGAGACCTACGAGCAGTACTTC.

The chain is built from TRBV19 and TRBJ2-1, with a possible D match to TRBD2 (5 bases). Trimming took off 1 base at V and 5 bases at J, with 9 bases between the two ends. Germline values: CDR1 LNHDA, CDR2 SQIVND (reference sequence). This CDR3 has 14 amino acids. The CDR3 region is CASSIGGPHNEQFF. The CDR3 nucleotides are TGTGCCAGTAGTATAGGAGGGCCCCACAATGAGCAGTTCTTC.

This clone was seen a handful of times. The same CDR3 is also encoded by other DNA sequences in this sample. This sequence joins TRBV28 and TRBJ1-5; 8 bases align to TRBD1. Germline trimming cut 5 bases from V and 1 base from J; bases unmatched to any gene: 10. There are 17 residues in the CDR3. Per the germline V gene, CDR1 is MDHEN and CDR2 is SYDVKM. The CDR3 protein is CASSPGQGGRSNQPQHF. CDR3 DNA sequence: TGTGCCAGCAGTCCCGGACAGGGTGGGAGAAGCAATCAGCCCCAGCATTTT.

The chain joins TRBV3-1 (or the pseudogene TRBV3-2) to TRBJ1-1; 7 bases align to TRBD1. Germline V gene data show CDR1 as LGHDT and CDR2 as YNNKEL (reference sequence). This CDR3 comprises 14 residues. The junction had 9 bases not matched to a gene; V was cut back by 0 bases and J by 11 bases. The CDR3 bases are TGTGCCAGCAGCCAAGATTTGACAGGGAGAGGCGCTTTCTTT. It encodes CASSQDLTGRGAFF.

V gene TRBV6-1 combines with J gene TRBJ1-1; D uncertain. V lost 8 bases and J lost 10, with 17 bases in between. CDR3 length: 12 residues. CDR1 MNHNS and CDR2 SASEGT come from the germline V gene. CDR3 DNA: TGTGCCAGCTTTTCCTCGGGGTTAGTAGCTTTCTTT. Translated: CASFSSGLVAFF.

The rearrangement uses TRBV2 and TRBJ1-5; the D gene is possibly TRBD1 (6 bases). Trimming pared 8 bases from V and 0 bases from J, leaving 11 bases between. CDR1 and CDR2 from the germline V gene are SNHLY and FYNNEI. This CDR3 is built from 14 residues. The CDR3 region has the DNA TGTGCCAGCTGCGGACAGCTTAGCAATCAGCCCCAGCATTTT. Translating gives CASCGQLSNQPQHF.

About this clone: A read error may produce the germline difference seen at one junction end. The chain combines TRBV4-3 with TRBJ1-6, with D perhaps TRBD1 (6 bases). Germline CDR1 LGHNA, CDR2 YSLEER. This CDR3 comprises 16 residues. DNA for the CDR3: TGCGCCAGCAGTCAAGGACAGAGCTCCTATAATTCACCCCTCCACTTT. Translating it yields CASSQGQSSYNSPLHF.

This rearrangement joins TRBV19 to TRBJ1-3, with D possibly being TRBD1 (6 bases). The germline V gene has CDR1 LNHDA and CDR2 SQIVND (reference sequence). The CDR3 totals 15 residues. Deletions cut 6 bases from V and 3 bases from J, with 15 bases between. The DNA for the CDR3 is TGTGCCAGTAGGCCGGGACATCATTTTGGAAACACCATATATTTT. Encoded protein: CASRPGHHFGNTIYF.

V and J are TRBV2 and TRBJ1-2; D is unclear. This CDR3 is built from 9 residues. Germline V gene data show CDR1 as SNHLY and CDR2 as FYNNEI. Trimming shortened V by 9 bases and J by 8 bases, and 7 bases separated the two germline ends. This chain's CDR3 is CASVAGYTF. In DNA, the CDR3 is TGTGCCAGTGTGGCCGGCTACACCTTC.

The table lists this clone with a few counts. The J gene is TRBJ2-1, the V gene TRBV7-6; D may be TRBD1 (6 bases). V shed 1 base and J shed 7 bases, with 14 bases lying between them. CDR1 and CDR2 from the germline V gene are SGHVS and FNYEAQ. The CDR3 consists of 15 residues. The CDR3 spells CASSLGQGIINEQFF. In nucleotides, the CDR3 is TGTGCCAGCAGCTTAGGCCAGGGGATAATAAATGAGCAGTTCTTC.

The chain carries TRBV28 and TRBJ1-2; 9 bases are shared with TRBD1. The J segment lost 7 bases and the V segment lost 2 bases, leaving 8 bases of the junction unmatched. CDR1 is MDHEN and CDR2 is SYDVKM in the germline V gene. The CDR3 totals 15 residues. The CDR3 reads CASSLTGTGLVGYTF. In nucleotides, the CDR3 is TGTGCCAGCAGTTTAACCGGGACAGGGTTGGTTGGCTACACCTTC.